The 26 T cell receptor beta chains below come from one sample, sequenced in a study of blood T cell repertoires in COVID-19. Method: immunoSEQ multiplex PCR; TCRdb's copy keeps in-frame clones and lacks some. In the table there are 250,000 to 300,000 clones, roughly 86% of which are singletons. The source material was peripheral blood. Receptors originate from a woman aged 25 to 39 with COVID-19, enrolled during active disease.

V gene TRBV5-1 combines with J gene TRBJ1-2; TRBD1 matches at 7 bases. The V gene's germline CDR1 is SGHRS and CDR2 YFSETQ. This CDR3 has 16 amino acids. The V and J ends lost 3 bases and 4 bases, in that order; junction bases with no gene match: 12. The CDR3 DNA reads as TGCGCCAGCAGCTGGGGGGACAGACATTCGGGCTATGGCTACACCTTC. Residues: CASSWGDRHSGYGYTF.

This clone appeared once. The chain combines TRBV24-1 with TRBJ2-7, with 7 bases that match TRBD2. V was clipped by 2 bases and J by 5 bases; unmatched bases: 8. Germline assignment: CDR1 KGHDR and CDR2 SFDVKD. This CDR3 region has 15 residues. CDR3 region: CATSDSAGPADEQYF. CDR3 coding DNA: TGTGCCACCAGTGATTCAGCGGGACCTGCCGACGAGCAGTACTTC.

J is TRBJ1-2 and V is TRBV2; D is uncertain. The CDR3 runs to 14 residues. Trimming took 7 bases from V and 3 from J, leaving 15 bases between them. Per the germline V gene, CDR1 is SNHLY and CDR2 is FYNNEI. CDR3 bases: TGTGCCAGCATTCCGTCGGGTAACGACTATGGCTACACCTTC. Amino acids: CASIPSGNDYGYTF.

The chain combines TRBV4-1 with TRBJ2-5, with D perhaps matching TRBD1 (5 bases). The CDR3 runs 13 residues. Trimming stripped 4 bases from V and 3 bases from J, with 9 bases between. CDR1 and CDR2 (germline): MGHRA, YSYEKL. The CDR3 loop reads CASSRQTEETQYF. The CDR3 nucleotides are TGCGCCAGCAGCCGGCAGACAGAAGAGACCCAGTACTTC.

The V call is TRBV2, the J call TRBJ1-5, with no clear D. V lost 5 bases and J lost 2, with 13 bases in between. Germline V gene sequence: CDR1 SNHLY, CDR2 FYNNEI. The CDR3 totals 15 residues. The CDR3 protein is CASSSSTSGNQPQHF. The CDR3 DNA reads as TGTGCCAGCAGTAGTTCCACAAGTGGCAATCAGCCCCAGCATTTT.

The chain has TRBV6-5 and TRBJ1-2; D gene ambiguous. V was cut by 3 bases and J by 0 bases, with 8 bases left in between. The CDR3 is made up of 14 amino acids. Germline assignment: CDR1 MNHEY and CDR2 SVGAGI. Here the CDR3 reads CASSYSTSNYGYTF. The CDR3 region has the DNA TGTGCCAGCAGTTATAGCACTTCTAACTATGGCTACACCTTC.

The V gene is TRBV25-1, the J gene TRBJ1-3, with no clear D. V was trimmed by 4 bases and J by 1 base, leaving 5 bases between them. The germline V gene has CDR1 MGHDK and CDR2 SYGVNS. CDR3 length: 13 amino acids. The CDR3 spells CASSGLSGNTIYF. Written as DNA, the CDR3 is TGTGCCAGCAGTGGCCTATCTGGAAACACCATATATTTT.

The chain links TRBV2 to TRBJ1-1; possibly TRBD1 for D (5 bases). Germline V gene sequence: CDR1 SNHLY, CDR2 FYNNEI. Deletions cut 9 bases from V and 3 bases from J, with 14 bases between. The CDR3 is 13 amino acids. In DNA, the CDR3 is TGTGCCAGTTGGCCAGGGAAGGACACTGAAGCTTTCTTT. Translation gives CASWPGKDTEAFF.

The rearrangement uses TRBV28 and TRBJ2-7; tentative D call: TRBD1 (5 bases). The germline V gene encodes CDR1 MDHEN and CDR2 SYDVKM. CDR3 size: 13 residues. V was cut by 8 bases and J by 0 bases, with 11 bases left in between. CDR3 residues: CASVTGPSYEQYF. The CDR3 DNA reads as TGTGCCAGCGTTACAGGCCCCTCCTACGAGCAGTACTTC.

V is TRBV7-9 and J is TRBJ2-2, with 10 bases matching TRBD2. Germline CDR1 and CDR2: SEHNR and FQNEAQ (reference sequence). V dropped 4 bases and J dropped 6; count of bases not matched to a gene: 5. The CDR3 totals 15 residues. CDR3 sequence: CASSSSGRDPGELFF. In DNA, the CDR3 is TGTGCCAGCAGCTCCAGCGGGAGGGACCCCGGGGAGCTGTTTTTT.

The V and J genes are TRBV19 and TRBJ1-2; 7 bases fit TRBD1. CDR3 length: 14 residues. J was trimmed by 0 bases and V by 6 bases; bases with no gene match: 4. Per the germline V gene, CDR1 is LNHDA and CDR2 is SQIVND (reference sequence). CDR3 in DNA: TGTGCCAGTAGCTCGGGGACAGCTAACTATGGCTACACCTTC. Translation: CASSSGTANYGYTF.

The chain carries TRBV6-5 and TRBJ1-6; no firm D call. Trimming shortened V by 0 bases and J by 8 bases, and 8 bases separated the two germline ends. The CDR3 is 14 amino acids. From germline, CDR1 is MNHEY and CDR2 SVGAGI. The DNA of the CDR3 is TGTGCCAGCAGTTACTCGAACGCAGATTCACCCCTCCACTTT. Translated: CASSYSNADSPLHF.

The DNA for the CDR3 is TGTGCCAGCAGCTTAAATGCAGGGAATAGATACACTGAAGCTTTCTTT. Protein product: CASSLNAGNRYTEAFF. The rearrangement links TRBV7-8 to TRBJ1-1, with D possibly matching TRBD1 (5 bases). The CDR3 sequence is 16 residues long. CDR1 SGHVS and CDR2 FQNEAQ come from the germline V gene. Trimming removed 2 bases from V and 3 bases from J, with 16 bases in between.

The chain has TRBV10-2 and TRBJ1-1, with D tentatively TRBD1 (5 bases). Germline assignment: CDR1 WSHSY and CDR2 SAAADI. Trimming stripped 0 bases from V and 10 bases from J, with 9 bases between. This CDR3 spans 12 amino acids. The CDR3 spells CASSESQGLAFF. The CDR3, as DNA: TGCGCCAGCAGTGAGTCCCAGGGATTAGCTTTCTTT.

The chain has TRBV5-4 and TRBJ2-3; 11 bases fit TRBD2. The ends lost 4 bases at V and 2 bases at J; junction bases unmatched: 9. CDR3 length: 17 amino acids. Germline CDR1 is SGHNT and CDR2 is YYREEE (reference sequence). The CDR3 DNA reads TGTGCCAGCAGCCCGGGACTAGCGGTTATTTTCACAGATACGCAGTATTTT. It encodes CASSPGLAVIFTDTQYF.

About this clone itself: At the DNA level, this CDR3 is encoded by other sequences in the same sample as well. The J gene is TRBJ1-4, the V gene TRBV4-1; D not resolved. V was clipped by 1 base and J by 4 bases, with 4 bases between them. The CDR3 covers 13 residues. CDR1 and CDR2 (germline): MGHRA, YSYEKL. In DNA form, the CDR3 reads TGCGCCAGCAGCCAAGGACTTAATGAAAAACTGTTTTTT. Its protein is CASSQGLNEKLFF.

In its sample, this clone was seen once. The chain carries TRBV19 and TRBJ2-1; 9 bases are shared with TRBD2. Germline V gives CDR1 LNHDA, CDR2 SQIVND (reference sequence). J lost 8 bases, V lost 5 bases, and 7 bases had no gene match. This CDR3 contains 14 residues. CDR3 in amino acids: CASSASGIGDEQFF. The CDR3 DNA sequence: TGTGCCAGTAGTGCTAGCGGGATCGGTGATGAGCAGTTCTTC.

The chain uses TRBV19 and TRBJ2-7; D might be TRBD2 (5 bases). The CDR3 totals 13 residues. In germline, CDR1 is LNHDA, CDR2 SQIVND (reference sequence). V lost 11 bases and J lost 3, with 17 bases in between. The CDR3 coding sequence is TGTGCCGCGGGTCCGGGGAACGTCTACGAGCAGTACTTC. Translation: CAAGPGNVYEQYF.

Written as DNA, the CDR3 is TGTGCCAGCAGCCCCATAGCGGGAGGACTCACAGATACGCAGTATTTT. Encoded protein: CASSPIAGGLTDTQYF. The V and J genes are TRBV14 and TRBJ2-3; TRBD2 aligns across 10 bases. Unmatched junction bases numbered 6, after V lost 4 bases and J lost 2 bases. The CDR3 consists of 16 residues. Germline V gene sequence: CDR1 SGHDN, CDR2 FVKESK.

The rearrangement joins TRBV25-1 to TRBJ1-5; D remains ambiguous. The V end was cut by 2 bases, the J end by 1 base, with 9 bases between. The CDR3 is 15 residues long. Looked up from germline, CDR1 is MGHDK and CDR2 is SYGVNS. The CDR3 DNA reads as TGTGCCAGCAGTGAAGGTACAGTAAGCAATCAGCCCCAGCATTTT. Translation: CASSEGTVSNQPQHF.

CDR3 coding DNA: TGTGCCAGCAGCGTAGGGGAGAATCAGCCCCAGCATTTT. It yields the protein CASSVGENQPQHF. This rearrangement joins TRBV9 to TRBJ1-5; no reliable D call. The CDR3 length is 13 residues. V was shortened by 0 bases and J by 4 bases, with 5 bases between the two germline ends. Germline loops: CDR1 SGDLS, CDR2 YYNGEE. Full variable domain (missing parts from reference TRBV9 and TRBJ1-5): DSGVTQTPKHLITATGQRVTLRCSPRSGDLSVYWYQQSLDQGLQFLIQYYNGEERAKGNILERFSAQQFPDLHSELNLSSLELGDSALYFCASSVGENQPQHFGDGTRLSIL.

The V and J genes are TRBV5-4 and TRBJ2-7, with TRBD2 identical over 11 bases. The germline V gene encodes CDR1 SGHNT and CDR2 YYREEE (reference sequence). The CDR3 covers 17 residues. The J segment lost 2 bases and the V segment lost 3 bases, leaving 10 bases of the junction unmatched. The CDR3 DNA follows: TGTGCCAGCAGCTGGGGGCCCGGGACTAGCGGAACCTACGAGCAGTACTTC. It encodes CASSWGPGTSGTYEQYF. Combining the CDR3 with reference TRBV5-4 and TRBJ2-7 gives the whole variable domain ETGVTQSPTHLIKTRGQQVTLRCSSQSGHNTVSWYQQALGQGPQFIFQYYREEENGRGNFPPRFSGLQFPNYSSELNVNALELDDSALYLCASSWGPGTSGTYEQYFGPGTRLTVT.

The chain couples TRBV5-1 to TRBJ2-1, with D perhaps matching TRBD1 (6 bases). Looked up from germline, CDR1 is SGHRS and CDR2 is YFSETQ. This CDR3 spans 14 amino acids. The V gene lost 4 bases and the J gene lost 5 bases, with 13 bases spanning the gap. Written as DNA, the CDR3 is TGCGCCAGCAGCCCGGGACAAGCAGACAATGAGCAGTTCTTC. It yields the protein CASSPGQADNEQFF. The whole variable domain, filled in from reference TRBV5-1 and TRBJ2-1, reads KAGVTQTPRYLIKTRGQQVTLSCSPISGHRSVSWYQQTPGQGLQFLFEYFSETQRNKGNFPGRFSGRQFSNSRSEMNVSTLELGDSALYLCASSPGQADNEQFFGPGTRLTVL.

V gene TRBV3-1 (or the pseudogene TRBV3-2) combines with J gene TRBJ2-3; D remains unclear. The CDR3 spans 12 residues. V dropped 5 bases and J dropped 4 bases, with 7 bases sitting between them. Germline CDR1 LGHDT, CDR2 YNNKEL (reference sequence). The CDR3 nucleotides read TGTGCCAGCAGCAATAGCCCAGATACGCAGTATTTT. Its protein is CASSNSPDTQYF.

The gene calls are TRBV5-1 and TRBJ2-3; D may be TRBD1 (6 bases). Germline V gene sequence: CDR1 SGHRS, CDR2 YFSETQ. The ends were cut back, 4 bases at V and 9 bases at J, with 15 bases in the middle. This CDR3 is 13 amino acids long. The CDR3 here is CASSPVAQGTQYF. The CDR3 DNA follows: TGCGCCAGCAGCCCGGTGGCCCAGGGGACGCAGTATTTT.

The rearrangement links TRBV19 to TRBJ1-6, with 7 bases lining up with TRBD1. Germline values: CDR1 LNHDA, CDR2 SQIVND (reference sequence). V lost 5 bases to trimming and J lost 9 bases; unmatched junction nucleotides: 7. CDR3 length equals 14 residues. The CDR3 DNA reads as TGTGCCAGTAGTCCCAGGGGGTCCGGTTCACCCCTCCACTTT. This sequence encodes CASSPRGSGSPLHF.